This T cell receptor (beta chain) came from a study of T-cell reconstitution after alpha-beta-depleted transplantation in children. Unique molecular identifiers were incorporated into the prepared TCRbeta library. TCRdb re-analysed the PCR reads in MiXCR, keeping a single row per CDR3 protein. The sample contains around 500,000 distinct CDR3 sequences, around 23% of which appear only once. CDR3 length equals 15 residues. Trimming stripped 4 bases from V and 3 bases from J, with 14 bases between. Overall study findings and caveats: Some patients' high day-60 TCRbeta diversity was attributed to recipient cells surviving conditioning. T-cell numbers and diversity, one year after transplant, stemmed largely from T cells that were newly produced. Several hundred expanded graft clones reportedly gave rise to the alpha-beta T cells present about two months after transplant.

In the case of this clonotype: Its target is unknown.

The starting material was PBMCs, mostly from graft donor cells, obtained 360 days after TCRalphabeta/CD19-depleted stem cell transplant. The chain joins TRBV12-3 or TRBV12-4 to TRBJ2-3; D ambiguous. The sequence came from a boy younger than two who had a stem cell transplant for acute myeloid leukemia, so the T cells may come from the graft donor. In DNA, the CDR3 is TGTGCCAGCAGTTCCCCGTCCTCTGGGACAGATACGCAGTATTTT. As protein: CASSSPSSGTDTQYF.